This T cell receptor beta chain was recovered during a study of T cell responses to AZD1222 COVID-19 vaccine. Broader study findings: Once two AZD1222 doses were given, Spike-specific TCR breadth and depth went up.

CDR3 length: 15 residues. Trimming took 6 bases from V and 8 from J; bases not matched to a gene: 15. The V gene's germline CDR1 is SEHNR and CDR2 FQNEAQ (reference sequence). With regard to this clone: Antigen: not known.

This table comes from immunoSEQ multiplex PCR, and its TCRdb copy is limited to in-frame clones, with some not included. The sample consists of roughly 140,000 clones, 91% of them appearing once. This clonotype was obtained from an adult in good health. The chain is built from TRBV7-9 and TRBJ2-5; 7 bases are a match to TRBD1. The sample in question was peripheral blood, obtained on day 0 of AZD1222 vaccination. The DNA for the CDR3 is TGTGCCAGCAGTCCCCGGGGACAGTCCCCTAGTACCCAGTACTTC. Protein product: CASSPRGQSPSTQYF.